This TCR beta chain is drawn from a study of blood T cell repertoires in COVID-19. After removal of 4 bases from V and 2 bases from J, the junction contained 5 bases not matched to a gene. This CDR3 spans 16 amino acids. Germline CDR1 reads SGDLS; CDR2 reads YYNGEE. In the study's own analysis: Using reference gene primer amplification, nucleated cell counts were estimated. Data came from immunoSEQ multiplex PCR; TCRdb stores just in-frame clones and leaves some out. V, J and clone size reflect that table, while D and trimming were determined from the DNA. Here the sample spans 39,000 or so clones, 70% to 90% being singletons.

The sequence came from a human donor in a cohort sampled during active COVID-19. Sequencing input: peripheral blood. The V and J genes are TRBV9 and TRBJ2-1, with 11 nucleotides matching TRBD2. The chain's CDR3 is CASSTLAGAPYNEQFF. The CDR3 region has the DNA TGTGCCAGCAGCACACTAGCGGGAGCCCCCTACAATGAGCAGTTCTTC. The full variable domain, with the rest looked up from reference TRBV9 and TRBJ2-1, is DSGVTQTPKHLITATGQRVTLRCSPRSGDLSVYWYQQSLDQGLQFLIQYYNGEERAKGNILERFSAQQFPDLHSELNLSSLELGDSALYFCASSTLAGAPYNEQFFGPGTRLTVL.